These 27 T cell receptor beta chains were all obtained from the same sample, sequenced in a study of blood T cells in healthy people across ages. Using a J-beta primer mix together with a sample-barcoded 5' primer, a second PCR was run for roughly 7 to 11 cycles. TCRdb used MiXCR to reprocess the 5' RACE reads, holding one entry per CDR3 protein. The data hold over 1,500,000 distinct CDR3 sequences, with around half observed a single time. Sequences were obtained from blood. The receptors stem from a woman between 35 and 50 years old in good health.

The chain is built from TRBV6-5 and TRBJ2-4; no clear D. The J call may not be correct, given that the DNA end is closer to TRBJ2-7. Germline V gene sequence: CDR1 MNHEY, CDR2 SVGAGI. The CDR3 loop spans 15 amino acids. CDR3 loop: CASSSSTRPPYEQYF. CDR3 sequence (DNA): TGTGCCAGCAGCTCTTCTACGAGACCGCCCTACGAGCAGTACTTC.

The chain joins TRBV11-2 to TRBJ1-5, with 7 bases fitting TRBD1. The ends lost 3 bases at V and 6 bases at J; junction bases unmatched: 5. The CDR3 spans 14 residues. Per germline, CDR1 SGHAT and CDR2 FQNNGV. The CDR3, as DNA: TGTGCCAGCAGCTTTACAGGGGATTTTCAGCCCCAGCATTTT. This gives the protein CASSFTGDFQPQHF.

This chain connects TRBV19 to TRBJ2-4; D is possibly TRBD2 (5 bases). V was shortened by 4 bases and J by 0 bases, with 10 bases between the two germline ends. This CDR3 region has 15 residues. Germline CDR1 reads LNHDA; CDR2 reads SQIVND (reference sequence). The CDR3 DNA is TGTGCCAGTAGTACGGGCCGGGGAGCCAAAAACATTCAGTACTTC. Translation gives CASSTGRGAKNIQYF.

This chain links TRBV6-5 with TRBJ2-5; D not certain. Germline lookup yields CDR1 MNHEY and CDR2 SVGAGI. The CDR3 covers 16 residues. V gave up 1 base and J gave up 0 bases, with 12 bases separating them. The CDR3 region is CASSYWRGPDQETQYF. CDR3 DNA: TGTGCCAGCAGTTACTGGCGTGGCCCGGACCAAGAGACCCAGTACTTC.

This chain connects TRBV20-1 to TRBJ2-1; 8 nucleotides align to TRBD2. The V gene's germline CDR1 is DFQATT and CDR2 SNEGSKA (reference sequence). V gave up 3 bases and J gave up 3 bases; unmatched junction bases: 4. The CDR3 extends over 14 amino acids. The CDR3 loop reads CSARTSVGYNEQFF. The CDR3, as DNA: TGCAGTGCTAGGACTAGCGTCGGCTACAATGAGCAGTTCTTC.

The CDR3 sequence: CSARYSGGLETQYF. In DNA form, the CDR3 reads TGCAGTGCTAGATATAGCGGGGGGTTAGAGACCCAGTACTTC. The chain combines TRBV20-1 with TRBJ2-7, with 10 positions matching TRBD2. The DNA end lines up better with TRBJ2-5; the J call may be wrong. Germline V gene lookup returns CDR1 DFQATT and CDR2 SNEGSKA (reference sequence). The CDR3 covers 14 residues.

This clonotype was recorded a few times. The chain recombines TRBV4-3 with TRBJ1-5; perhaps TRBD1 as D (5 bases). The CDR3 spans 13 residues. Deletions cut 0 bases from V and 10 bases from J, with 10 bases between. Germline V gene lookup returns CDR1 LGHNA and CDR2 YSLEER. CDR3 residues: CASSQDVGGPQHF. In DNA, the CDR3 is TGCGCCAGCAGCCAAGATGTTGGGGGTCCCCAGCATTTT.

The chain couples TRBV28 to TRBJ2-5; 9 bases map to TRBD1. Looked up from germline, CDR1 is MDHEN and CDR2 is SYDVKM. The CDR3 is 16 residues long. V trimming: 10 bases; J trimming: 5 bases; junction bases outside the gene matches: 17. CDR3 region: CATGNPWGTGYETQYF. In nucleotides, the CDR3 is TGTGCCACTGGAAATCCCTGGGGGACAGGGTATGAGACCCAGTACTTC. The entire variable domain, with the rest obtained from reference TRBV28 and TRBJ2-5, is as follows: DVKVTQSSRYLVKRTGEKVFLECVQDMDHENMFWYRQDPGLGLRLIYFSYDVKMKEKGDIPEGYSVSREKKERFSLILESASTNQTSMYLCATGNPWGTGYETQYFGPGTRLLVL.

The genes are TRBV14 and TRBJ1-2, with 7 bases identical to TRBD1. The CDR3 is 15 amino acids. Germline CDR1 is SGHDN and CDR2 is FVKESK. V gave up 6 bases and J gave up 7 bases; unmatched junction bases: 14. CDR3 DNA sequence: TGTGCCAGCAGTTTCAAGACAGGGCACCCTATTGGCTACACCTTC. Translation gives CASSFKTGHPIGYTF.

This clonotype was found many times. The CDR3 bases are TGCAGTGCCCTCGGGACTAGGCCCTCAGATACGCAGTATTTT. Its translation is CSALGTRPSDTQYF. V is TRBV20-1 and J is TRBJ2-3; TRBD2 matches 8 bases. Per the germline V gene, CDR1 is DFQATT and CDR2 is SNEGSKA (reference sequence). Trimming cost V 6 bases and J 4 bases; bases outside gene matches: 9. CDR3 size: 14 residues.

This clonotype occurred a few times. The V call is TRBV6-2 or TRBV6-3, the J call TRBJ2-7, with D uncertain. Germline V gene lookup returns CDR1 MNHEY and CDR2 SVGEGT. With 2 bases removed from V and 2 bases from J, the gap between germline ends came to 13 bases. The CDR3 has 15 residues. The CDR3 DNA follows: TGTGCCAGCAGTTACCCCAAGGCAGGCACCTACGAGCAGTACTTC. It encodes CASSYPKAGTYEQYF.

The chain is built from TRBV11-2 and TRBJ1-4; D remains ambiguous. Germline CDR1 and CDR2: SGHAT and FQNNGV. V lost 5 bases and J 2 bases, leaving 12 bases between the germline ends. This CDR3 is built from 15 residues. The CDR3 DNA reads as TGTGCCAGCAGCCTAGCCGGAATCACTAATGAAAAACTGTTTTTT. Residues: CASSLAGITNEKLFF.

The chain recombines TRBV29-1 with TRBJ2-5, with 7 nucleotides matching TRBD1. CDR3 length: 12 residues. Germline V gene lookup returns CDR1 SQVTM and CDR2 ANQGSEA. V lost 4 bases, J lost 4 bases, and 3 bases stayed unmatched. The CDR3 sequence is CSVAHRGETQYF. DNA for the CDR3: TGCAGCGTTGCCCACAGGGGAGAGACCCAGTACTTC.

This clonotype appeared a few times. This chain uses TRBV11-3 with TRBJ2-1, with TRBD2 identical over 8 bases. CDR1 and CDR2 (germline): SGHNT, YENEEA. The V and J ends lost 5 bases and 7 bases, in that order; junction bases with no gene match: 4. This CDR3 has 13 residues. CDR3: CASSNPGGNEQFF. The DNA of the CDR3 is TGTGCCAGCAGCAATCCGGGGGGGAATGAGCAGTTCTTC.

This clonotype was seen a few times. This CDR3 is CATSGFSGANVLTF. In DNA form, the CDR3 reads TGTGCCACCAGTGGTTTCTCTGGGGCCAACGTCCTGACTTTC. The chain links TRBV24-1 to TRBJ2-6; D uncertain. CDR3 length equals 14 residues. Per germline, CDR1 KGHDR and CDR2 SFDVKD. Trimming pared 5 bases from V and 0 bases from J, leaving 4 bases between.

The chain uses TRBV29-1 and TRBJ2-5; D assignment may be TRBD1 or TRBD2 (5 bases each). Between the trimmed V and J ends, which lost 4 bases and 0 bases, there was a span of 9 bases. Germline V CDR1 and CDR2: SQVTM, ANQGSEA. CDR3 length: 13 residues. As DNA, the CDR3 is TGCAGCGTTGTGGGGGTCTACCAAGAGACCCAGTACTTC. Translation: CSVVGVYQETQYF.

This chain joins TRBV9 and TRBJ2-1, with a weak D call TRBD1 (6 bases). CDR1 and CDR2 (germline): SGDLS, YYNGEE. Trimming removed 3 bases from V and 7 bases from J, with 17 bases in between. This CDR3 spans 15 amino acids. CDR3 in DNA: TGTGCCAGCAGCGCCAATAAACAGGGACGGAATGAGCAGTTCTTC. As protein: CASSANKQGRNEQFF.

The chain is built from TRBV3-1 and TRBJ2-3, with D perhaps being TRBD1 or TRBD2 (6 bases each). V was trimmed by 0 bases and J by 7 bases, leaving 20 bases between them. CDR1 is LGHDT and CDR2 is YNNKEL in the germline V gene (reference sequence). This CDR3 region has 17 residues. The CDR3 is CASSQERRGAPHHTQYF. The CDR3 region has the DNA TGTGCCAGCAGCCAAGAGAGGAGGGGGGCCCCACATCATACGCAGTATTTT.

The rearrangement joins TRBV2 to TRBJ2-3; 9 bases map to TRBD1. V dropped 10 bases and J dropped 1; count of bases not matched to a gene: 6. In germline, CDR1 is SNHLY, CDR2 FYNNEI. The CDR3 has 14 amino acids. The DNA for the CDR3 is TGTGCCACCCCGAGGGACAGGGGCACAGATACGCAGTATTTT. It specifies CATPRDRGTDTQYF.

The V and J genes are TRBV12-3 or TRBV12-4 and TRBJ1-3, with D possibly being TRBD1 (6 bases). This CDR3 has 16 residues. The germline V and J ends were trimmed by 2 bases and 1 base, with 12 bases remaining between them. CDR3 nucleotides: TGTGCCAGCAGTTTATGGGGGGCTAGGTCTGGAAACACCATATATTTT. This encodes CASSLWGARSGNTIYF.

V is TRBV5-1 and J is TRBJ2-2; D is perhaps TRBD2 (5 bases). This CDR3 region has 12 residues. Germline values: CDR1 SGHRS, CDR2 YFSETQ. V shed 6 bases and J shed 6 bases, with 9 bases lying between them. CDR3 amino acids: CASTGGSGELFF. CDR3 in DNA: TGCGCCAGCACGGGCGGGTCCGGGGAGCTGTTTTTT. The full variable domain, in which reference TRBV5-1 and TRBJ2-2 provide the parts outside the CDR3, is KAGVTQTPRYLIKTRGQQVTLSCSPISGHRSVSWYQQTPGQGLQFLFEYFSETQRNKGNFPGRFSGRQFSNSRSEMNVSTLELGDSALYLCASTGGSGELFFGEGSRLTVL.

The chain links TRBV18 to TRBJ1-6; maybe TRBD1 (5 bases). CDR1 is KGHSH and CDR2 is LQKENI in the germline V gene. V was shortened by 2 bases and J by 10 bases, with 12 bases between the two germline ends. The CDR3 length is 14 residues. The CDR3 reads CASSPAGRDSPLHF. The CDR3 DNA follows: TGTGCCAGCTCACCAGCAGGGAGAGACTCACCCCTCCACTTT. The full variable domain, completed using reference TRBV18 and TRBJ1-6, is NAGVMQNPRHLVRRRGQEARLRCSPMKGHSHVYWYRQLPEEGLKFMVYLQKENIIDESGMPKERFSAEFPKEGPSILRIQQVVRGDSAAYFCASSPAGRDSPLHFGNGTRLTVT.

This clonotype has a handful of counts. This chain uses TRBV12-3 or TRBV12-4 with TRBJ1-4; D is possibly TRBD1 (6 bases). V lost 1 base and J 13 bases, leaving 16 bases between the germline ends. This CDR3 is 14 amino acids long. The CDR3, as DNA: TGTGCCAGCAGTTTAGTCGAGGGGGGTCTTAGACTGTTTTTT. Its protein product is CASSLVEGGLRLFF.

The rearrangement joins TRBV5-1 to TRBJ2-1; 9 bases map to TRBD1. V was clipped by 2 bases and J by 8 bases; unmatched bases: 8. Looked up from germline, CDR1 is SGHRS and CDR2 is YFSETQ. The CDR3 is made up of 15 amino acids. Written as DNA, the CDR3 is TGCGCCAGCAGCTTTGAGGACAGGGGAATAGATGAGCAGTTCTTC. Translation gives CASSFEDRGIDEQFF.

V is TRBV2 and J is TRBJ1-2; D may be TRBD1 (6 bases). Germline loops: CDR1 SNHLY, CDR2 FYNNEI. V lost 4 bases and J 1 base, leaving 19 bases between the germline ends. The CDR3 contains 17 residues. The DNA of the CDR3 is TGTGCCAGCAGTGGTGGGGCAGGGCAGGGGTATAACTATGGCTACACCTTC. This gives the protein CASSGGAGQGYNYGYTF.

This clonotype was seen a handful of times. V usage is TRBV6-1 and J usage is TRBJ2-5; D may be TRBD2 (5 bases). With 6 bases removed from V and 1 base from J, the gap between germline ends came to 21 bases. Germline CDR1 MNHNS, CDR2 SASEGT. The CDR3 is 17 amino acids. The CDR3 DNA reads TGTGCCAGCAGCCCCCGGATCGGAGAGGGCCTCCAAGAGACCCAGTACTTC. Translation: CASSPRIGEGLQETQYF.

This clonotype occurred a few times. V usage is TRBV5-1 and J usage is TRBJ2-1; 9 bases align to TRBD2. Trimming removed 4 bases from V and 5 bases from J; junction bases left unmatched: 13. The CDR3 contains 17 residues. Germline values: CDR1 SGHRS, CDR2 YFSETQ. The CDR3 loop is CASSLRRSSGGNNEQFF. In DNA form, the CDR3 reads TGCGCCAGCAGCCTACGACGATCAAGCGGGGGGAACAATGAGCAGTTCTTC.